This entry concerns a single T cell receptor (beta chain). Its antigen is undetermined. In this cohort, patients with other autoimmune diseases, uncontrolled infections, pregnancy or lactation were excluded. Fresh peripheral blood, around 9.8 ml, was the PBMC source. The sample originates from a study of Graves' ophthalmopathy and Graves' hyperthyroidism. Overall study context: Peripheral blood sampling preceded any treatment and occurred at initial diagnosis. Overall study findings and caveats: Also, most clonotypes expanded in the thyroid above 0.001 frequency appeared in blood.

From RNA, the CDR3 regions of TCR beta chains were amplified and sequenced. The first-round RT-PCR employed HTBI primers together with the Qiagen OneStep RT-PCR kit. A multiplex PCR was then performed as the second round. MiXCR, run by TCRdb on the multiplex PCR reads, gives a single entry per CDR3 protein. The repertoire includes about 740,000 distinct CDR3 sequences, roughly 41% of them detected once, and 44% sits in the top ten. Germline values: CDR1 SGHTA, CDR2 FQGNSA. The CDR3 extends over 15 amino acids. Trimming left V 5 bases short and J 3 bases short, with 17 bases between. The sample taken for sequencing was peripheral blood. This sequence was found in an adult man with Graves' ophthalmopathy. This rearrangement joins TRBV7-2 to TRBJ2-7; unclear D gene. CDR3 DNA sequence: TGTGCCAGCAGCCCCCGGTGGGCCCCAATCTACGAGCAGTACTTC. It encodes CASSPRWAPIYEQYF.